This TCR beta chain was profiled in a study of T cell responses to AZD1222 COVID-19 vaccine. Points from the study as a whole: Possibly, clonal diversity was underestimated; donors were largely white British and included more females. The CD4 TCRs associated with vaccination extended across spike and predominated at 160-218 and 743-854. Only after the peak T cell response were repertoires sampled.

Combined were second doses at about 4 or about 12 weeks. About this clone itself: Its specificity is not known.

The trim removed 3 bases at V and 3 bases at J, leaving 8 bases unmatched. Germline V gene lookup returns CDR1 MNHNS and CDR2 SASEGT. The CDR3 spans 15 residues. Assay used: immunoSEQ multiplex PCR; TCRdb lists only in-frame clones, some missing. Of 90,000 to 110,000 clones listed, roughly 89% are singletons. The sequences come from peripheral blood, collected 28 days after the second AZD1222 dose. V gene TRBV6-1 combines with J gene TRBJ2-7; the match to TRBD1 covers 7 bases. The clonotype comes from an adult who received the AZD1222 COVID-19 vaccine. In DNA, the CDR3 is TGTGCCAGCAGTGAGGTCCGGGACAGAATCTACGAGCAGTACTTC. Its translation is CASSEVRDRIYEQYF.